The 24 T cell receptor beta chains listed next were all sequenced from one sample in a study of shared clonotypes between healthy human individuals (dated by TCRdb to the early 2020s). For the CD8 naive samples, CD45RO-negative cells were positively selected for CCR7, yielding a CD45RA+CCR7+ population from which TemRA cells were excluded. The library came from the immunoSEQ multiplex PCR assay. Imported from immuneACCESS, the table was reduced by TCRdb to in-frame sequences with V and J called. These copies leave out some clones; in studies compared against another copy, an unresolved V gene accounts for under half, and the cause of the remainder is not known. The sample has millions of clones on record, approximately 94% of them singletons. The ten largest clonotypes hold 0.85% to 1.3% of the sample. The sequenced sample consisted of naive CD8+ T cells sorted from blood. The cell subset or site tag for this specimen amounts to: CD45RA+CCR7+. These receptors came from a man aged 18 to 30 in good health.

This sequence joins TRBV4-3 and TRBJ2-2; 7 bases match TRBD1. The germline CDR1 and CDR2 sequences are LGHNA and YSLEER. This CDR3 has 16 amino acids. Trimming at V came to 4 bases and at J to 2 bases, leaving 7 bases not matched to a gene. CDR3 DNA sequence: TGCGCCAGCAGCCCCCTGGAAGGGGGCAACACCGGGGAGCTGTTTTTT. Its translation: CASSPLEGGNTGELFF.

Regarding this clone: The same CDR3 arises from other DNA sequences in this sample as well. This rearrangement joins TRBV4-1 to TRBJ2-1; 10 bases match TRBD2. CDR1 is MGHRA, CDR2 YSYEKL, per germline. CDR3 length: 15 residues. Trimming cost V 4 bases and J 4 bases; bases outside gene matches: 4. The CDR3 loop reads CASSPGTSVYNEQFF. The CDR3 DNA reads as TGCGCCAGCAGCCCAGGGACTAGCGTTTACAATGAGCAGTTCTTC.

The V gene is TRBV19, the J gene TRBJ2-1; D ambiguous. V lost 1 base and J lost 8, with 18 bases in between. The CDR3 extends over 16 amino acids. Looked up from germline, CDR1 is LNHDA and CDR2 is SQIVND (reference sequence). This CDR3 reads CASSIVARLGQDEQFF. CDR3 DNA sequence: TGTGCCAGTAGTATAGTAGCCAGGCTCGGGCAGGATGAGCAGTTCTTC.

The J gene is TRBJ1-6, the V gene TRBV7-6; D remains ambiguous. The CDR3 totals 15 residues. Deletions cut 1 base from V and 10 bases from J, with 14 bases between. Germline V gene sequence: CDR1 SGHVS, CDR2 FNYEAQ. CDR3 region: CASSLVVGLGSPLHF. CDR3 DNA: TGTGCCAGCAGCTTAGTTGTCGGCCTTGGGTCACCCCTCCACTTT.

The chain uses TRBV5-1 and TRBJ2-5; TRBD1 agrees at 8 bases. From germline, CDR1 is SGHRS and CDR2 YFSETQ. The CDR3 is 16 residues long. Germline trimming cut 0 bases from V and 5 bases from J; bases unmatched to any gene: 9. The CDR3 sequence is CASSLAPGQASETQYF. Written as DNA, the CDR3 is TGCGCCAGCAGCTTGGCACCGGGACAGGCATCGGAGACCCAGTACTTC.

DNA for the CDR3: TGTGCCAGCAGTTACTTCCTGGCATCTCCTACCCCGGAGCTGTTTTTT. This sequence encodes CASSYFLASPTPELFF. The chain joins TRBV6-5 to TRBJ2-2; no reliable D call. The V end lost 1 base, the J end lost 10 bases, and 19 bases lay between the germline ends. This CDR3 spans 16 amino acids. Germline CDR1 is MNHEY and CDR2 is SVGAGI.

This sequence joins TRBV6-4 and TRBJ1-1; D might be TRBD1 (5 bases). V lost 11 bases and J 1 base, leaving 17 bases between the germline ends. Germline values: CDR1 MRHNA, CDR2 SNTAGT. CDR3 size: 14 residues. For the CDR3, the DNA is TGTGCCCGACAGCTGGGACGGGCGAACACTGAAGCTTTCTTT. It encodes CARQLGRANTEAFF.

The CDR3 spells CATSSGRQEQYF. CDR3 in DNA: TGTGCCACCTCCTCAGGGCGACAAGAGCAGTACTTC. The chain uses TRBV15 and TRBJ2-7; tentative D call: TRBD1 (5 bases). Germline CDR1 and CDR2: LNHNV and YYDKDF (reference sequence). V lost 8 bases and J lost 7, with 15 bases in between. The CDR3 has 12 amino acids.

The chain uses TRBV5-1 and TRBJ2-2; D remains unclear. From germline, CDR1 is SGHRS and CDR2 YFSETQ. The V and J ends lost 2 bases and 4 bases respectively, with 18 bases between them. This CDR3 contains 17 residues. DNA for the CDR3: TGCGCCAGCAGCTTCCCCTCCCGACGGAATTCCACCGGGGAGCTGTTTTTT. Protein product: CASSFPSRRNSTGELFF.

The chain uses TRBV7-8 and TRBJ1-1, with TRBD1 identical over 7 bases. CDR1 is SGHVS and CDR2 is FQNEAQ in the germline V gene. CDR3 length: 17 amino acids. The trim removed 0 bases at V and 3 bases at J, leaving 10 bases unmatched. CDR3 coding DNA: TGTGCCAGCAGCTTAGCGGGGGGACAGTTGCTCCACACTGAAGCTTTCTTT. Its protein is CASSLAGGQLLHTEAFF. Drawing the rest from reference TRBV7-8 and TRBJ1-1, the complete variable domain is GAGVSQSPRYKVAKRGQDVALRCDPISGHVSLFWYQQALGQGPEFLTYFQNEAQLDKSGLPSDRFFAERPEGSVSTLKIQRTQQEDSAVYLCASSLAGGQLLHTEAFFGQGTRLTVV.

The chain links TRBV9 to TRBJ2-3; a weak D match, TRBD2 (6 bases). CDR3 length equals 17 residues. Germline CDR1 reads SGDLS; CDR2 reads YYNGEE. Trimming left V 5 bases short and J 6 bases short, with 25 bases between. In DNA, the CDR3 is TGTGCCAGCAGTGTTTCGGGCGGGGCCCCGTTGGTGGATACGCAGTATTTT. Translation: CASSVSGGAPLVDTQYF.

This chain connects TRBV9 to TRBJ2-7, with 13 nucleotides matching TRBD2. Trimming at V came to 3 bases and at J to 7 bases, leaving 10 bases not matched to a gene. The CDR3 is 16 amino acids. Germline V lookup: CDR1 SGDLS, CDR2 YYNGEE. Here the CDR3 reads CASSALTSGRAEEQYF. CDR3 DNA sequence: TGTGCCAGCAGCGCTCTTACTAGCGGGAGGGCCGAAGAGCAGTACTTC.

On this clone: The same CDR3 arises from other DNA sequences in this sample as well. The chain has TRBV4-1 and TRBJ2-1; D tentatively reads TRBD1 or TRBD2 (5 bases each). The V end was cut by 4 bases, the J end by 3 bases, with 10 bases between. The CDR3 loop spans 14 amino acids. Per germline, CDR1 MGHRA and CDR2 YSYEKL. CDR3 nucleotides: TGCGCCAGCAGCCCGGGGCAGGGCTACAATGAGCAGTTCTTC. As protein: CASSPGQGYNEQFF.

The chain joins TRBV13 to TRBJ2-3; D remains unclear. The CDR3 is 13 amino acids. V shed 5 bases and J shed 6 bases, with 12 bases lying between them. Germline assignment: CDR1 PRHDT and CDR2 FYEKMQ (reference sequence). This chain's CDR3 is CASSLEEDDTQYF. CDR3 nucleotides: TGTGCCAGCAGCCTCGAAGAGGACGATACGCAGTATTTT.

This rearrangement joins TRBV28 to TRBJ2-1; D gene unclear. This CDR3 region has 13 residues. Germline lookup yields CDR1 MDHEN and CDR2 SYDVKM. The V gene lost 3 bases and the J gene lost 2 bases, with 5 bases spanning the gap. The CDR3 is CASSFAAYNEQFF. CDR3 bases: TGTGCCAGCAGTTTCGCAGCCTACAATGAGCAGTTCTTC.

The chain combines TRBV28 with TRBJ1-2; a possible D gene is TRBD1 (5 bases). Trimming stripped 3 bases from V and 5 bases from J, with 16 bases between. The CDR3 sequence is 15 residues long. Per germline, CDR1 MDHEN and CDR2 SYDVKM. CDR3 region: CASSFPTQGEYGYTF. The CDR3 bases are TGTGCCAGCAGTTTCCCGACTCAAGGGGAGTATGGCTACACCTTC.

The chain joins TRBV4-3 to TRBJ2-7; D is undetermined. The V gene's germline CDR1 is LGHNA and CDR2 YSLEER. Trimming removed 0 bases at V and 3 bases at J, with 18 bases between. The CDR3 covers 17 residues. CDR3 in amino acids: CASSQEGIRSDLYEQYF. The CDR3 coding sequence is TGCGCCAGCAGCCAAGAAGGCATTCGGTCAGACCTCTACGAGCAGTACTTC.

The J gene is TRBJ2-7, the V gene TRBV2, with 7 bases identical to TRBD2. Germline V gene lookup returns CDR1 SNHLY and CDR2 FYNNEI. The trim removed 2 bases at V and 2 bases at J, leaving 6 bases unmatched. This CDR3 is built from 15 residues. The CDR3 here is CASSELAGDAYEQYF. The DNA of the CDR3 is TGTGCCAGCAGTGAATTGGCGGGAGACGCCTACGAGCAGTACTTC.

CDR3 nucleotides: TGTGCCAGCAGCTTTACGGGGGCGATGGATGGCTACACCTTC. Protein sequence: CASSFTGAMDGYTF. The rearrangement links TRBV5-4 to TRBJ1-2, with D perhaps TRBD1 (6 bases). Germline CDR1 and CDR2: SGHNT and YYREEE (reference sequence). CDR3 size: 14 residues. Trimming took off 2 bases at V and 6 bases at J, with 14 bases between the two ends.

The chain links TRBV9 to TRBJ2-7; D gene uncertain. The CDR3 totals 13 residues. V was shortened by 1 base and J by 3 bases, with 8 bases between the two germline ends. Germline V gene data show CDR1 as SGDLS and CDR2 as YYNGEE. The CDR3 protein is CASSVREGYEQYF. CDR3 nucleotide sequence: TGTGCCAGCAGCGTACGAGAAGGCTACGAGCAGTACTTC.

J is TRBJ1-3 and V is TRBV4-3; weak D call: TRBD1 (6 bases). The CDR3 is 17 amino acids. Germline V CDR1 and CDR2: LGHNA, YSLEER. V gave up 1 base and J gave up 0 bases, with 13 bases separating them. The CDR3 bases are TGCGCCAGCAGCCAAGGCTTGGGGGGGCCCTCTGGAAACACCATATATTTT. As protein: CASSQGLGGPSGNTIYF.

The chain combines TRBV6-1 with TRBJ2-7; D not resolved. V was pared by 4 bases and J by 2 bases, with 6 bases between. Germline V lookup: CDR1 MNHNS, CDR2 SASEGT. The CDR3 is 12 amino acids. The CDR3 DNA follows: TGTGCCAGCAGTGGTATAACCTACGAGCAGTACTTC. Translated, it gives CASSGITYEQYF.

The chain uses TRBV4-1 and TRBJ1-2; tentative D call: TRBD1 (6 bases). V was pared by 3 bases and J by 2 bases, with 13 bases between. CDR1 MGHRA and CDR2 YSYEKL come from the germline V gene. This CDR3 spans 15 amino acids. As DNA, the CDR3 is TGCGCCAGCAGCCAGCCGGGACACGGGAACTATGGCTACACCTTC. It codes for CASSQPGHGNYGYTF.

The rearrangement uses TRBV30 and TRBJ2-5; no reliable D call. Germline V gives CDR1 GTSNPN, CDR2 SVGIG (reference sequence). This CDR3 has 12 residues. Trimming took off 3 bases at V and 4 bases at J, with 9 bases between the two ends. The chain's CDR3 is CAWSPPGETQYF. In DNA form, the CDR3 reads TGTGCCTGGAGCCCCCCCGGAGAGACCCAGTACTTC.